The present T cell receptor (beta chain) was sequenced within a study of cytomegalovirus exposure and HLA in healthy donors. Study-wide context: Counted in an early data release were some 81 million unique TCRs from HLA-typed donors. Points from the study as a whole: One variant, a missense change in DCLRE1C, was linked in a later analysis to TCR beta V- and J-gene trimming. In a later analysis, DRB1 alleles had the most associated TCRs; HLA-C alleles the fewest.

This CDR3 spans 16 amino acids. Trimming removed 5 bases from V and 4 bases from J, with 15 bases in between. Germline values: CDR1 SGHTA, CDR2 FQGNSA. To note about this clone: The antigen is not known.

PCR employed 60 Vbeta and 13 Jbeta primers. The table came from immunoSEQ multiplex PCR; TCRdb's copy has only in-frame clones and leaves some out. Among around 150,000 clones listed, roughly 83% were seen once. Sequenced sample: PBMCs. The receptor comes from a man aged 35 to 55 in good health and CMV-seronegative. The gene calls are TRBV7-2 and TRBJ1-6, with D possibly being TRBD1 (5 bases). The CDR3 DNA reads TGTGCCAGCAGCGCCAGGGAAGATTGGTATAATTCACCCCTCCACTTT. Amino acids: CASSAREDWYNSPLHF.